One and the same sample provided the 14 T cell receptor beta chains below, sequenced in a study of tumor-infiltrating lymphocytes in oesophageal squamous cell carcinoma. Each CDR3 protein is one row after TCRdb ran MiXCR on the PCR reads. The data hold 7,100 or so distinct CDR3 sequences, with around 14% observed a single time. What was sequenced was blood. The receptor source for this set is a male donor with esophageal squamous cell carcinoma.

This clonotype was seen at least ten times. V and J are TRBV10-3 and TRBJ2-5; D remains unclear. CDR1 and CDR2 from the germline V gene are ENHRY and SYGVKD. This CDR3 contains 13 residues. Trimming took off 3 bases at V and 2 bases at J, with 7 bases between the two ends. The CDR3 spells CAISDEEQETQYF. CDR3 bases: TGTGCCATCAGTGATGAAGAACAAGAGACCCAGTACTTC.

This clonotype was observed many times. The CDR3 coding sequence is TGCGCCAGCAGCCAGTGGAACAGGCTTACGAGCTCCTACAATGAGCAGTTCTTC. This encodes CASSQWNRLTSSYNEQFF. The chain combines TRBV4-3 with TRBJ2-1; weak D call: TRBD1 (5 bases). V was cut by 3 bases and J by 0 bases, with 18 bases left in between. The CDR3 runs to 18 residues. Germline loops: CDR1 LGHNA, CDR2 YSLEER.

This clonotype is labeled as medium-sized. In DNA, the CDR3 is TGTGCCAGCTCCCGACGGGGACGAAACTCTGGGGCCAACGTCCTGACTTTC. Encoded protein: CASSRRGRNSGANVLTF. The chain recombines TRBV6-1 with TRBJ2-6; D is tentatively TRBD1 or TRBD2 (5 bases each). Trimming took 8 bases from V and 0 from J, leaving 17 bases between them. The germline V gene encodes CDR1 MNHNS and CDR2 SASEGT. The CDR3 is 17 amino acids.

The table lists this clonotype with many counts. The chain recombines TRBV4-1 with TRBJ2-3; D is uncertain. The germline V gene encodes CDR1 MGHRA and CDR2 YSYEKL. V lost 0 bases and J lost 1, with 5 bases in between. CDR3 length equals 14 residues. The CDR3 here is CASSQDPGTDTQYF. CDR3 sequence (DNA): TGCGCCAGCAGCCAAGATCCGGGCACAGATACGCAGTATTTT.

The chain couples TRBV6-4 to TRBJ2-1, with D perhaps matching TRBD2 (7 bases). The DNA end lines up better with TRBJ2-7; the J call may be wrong. The V gene's germline CDR1 is MRHNA and CDR2 SNTAGT. The CDR3 runs 16 residues. CDR3 region: CASSDSRGGSYNEQYF. The CDR3 DNA follows: TGTGCCAGCAGTGACTCTCGCGGGGGCTCCTACAATGAGCAGTACTTC.

Worth noting for this clonotype: Because it lacks the conserved phenylalanine or tryptophan at the end, this CDR3 is likely a read error. The DNA is left out, because the CDR3 cannot be placed on it with certainty; the CDR3 is given as TCRdb lists it. The gene calls are TRBV19 and TRBJ2-7; TRBD1 is taken as the D call from the table, unchecked against the DNA. Looked up from germline, CDR1 is LNHDA and CDR2 is SQIVND (reference sequence). The CDR3 is 16 amino acids in total, end residues counted. Here the CDR3 reads CASTRQGALYGYTFGS.

In its sample, this clonotype ranks as medium-sized. V is TRBV7-2 and J is TRBJ1-5, with unresolved D. This CDR3 is 14 amino acids long. Between the trimmed V and J ends, which lost 2 bases and 3 bases, there was a span of 8 bases. The germline V gene has CDR1 SGHTA and CDR2 FQGNSA. CDR3 sequence reads: CASSLNDNNQPQHF. CDR3 sequence (DNA): TGTGCCAGCAGCTTAAATGACAACAATCAGCCCCAGCATTTT.

V is TRBV12-5 and J is TRBJ1-4; no clear D gene. Germline V gene lookup returns CDR1 LGHNT and CDR2 FRNRAP. V was trimmed by 1 base and J by 14 bases, leaving 11 bases between them. The CDR3 is made up of 12 amino acids. The CDR3 region has the DNA TGTGCTAGTGGTTTGGAAGGATACGATCTGTTTTTT. Translating it yields CASGLEGYDLFF.

In its sample, this clonotype was seen a few times. V is TRBV6-1 and J is TRBJ1-1; a possible D gene is TRBD1 (5 bases). The CDR3 is made up of 12 amino acids. Trimming left V 10 bases short and J 0 bases short, with 9 bases between. The V gene's germline CDR1 is MNHNS and CDR2 SASEGT. The chain's CDR3 is CATDRLNTEAFF. In nucleotides, the CDR3 is TGTGCCACCGACAGATTGAACACTGAAGCTTTCTTT.

This clonotype was detected ten times or more. The chain uses TRBV5-1 and TRBJ2-5; D uncertain. The length of the CDR3 is 16 residues. CDR1 and CDR2 (germline): SGHRS, YFSETQ. With 2 bases removed from V and 0 bases from J, the gap between germline ends came to 14 bases. Written as DNA, the CDR3 is TGCGCCAGCAGCTTATTCATCCCCAGAAACCAAGAGACCCAGTACTTC. It is translated as CASSLFIPRNQETQYF. The full variable domain, completed using reference TRBV5-1 and TRBJ2-5, is KAGVTQTPRYLIKTRGQQVTLSCSPISGHRSVSWYQQTPGQGLQFLFEYFSETQRNKGNFPGRFSGRQFSNSRSEMNVSTLELGDSALYLCASSLFIPRNQETQYFGPGTRLLVL.

V usage is TRBV5-1 and J usage is TRBJ2-2, with TRBD1 identical over 12 bases. The germline CDR1 and CDR2 sequences are SGHRS and YFSETQ. The ends lost 4 bases at V and 5 bases at J; junction bases unmatched: 12. The CDR3 covers 18 residues. CDR3 protein: CASSMDPGQGARTGELFF. The CDR3 coding sequence is TGCGCCAGCAGCATGGATCCGGGACAGGGGGCGCGGACCGGGGAGCTGTTTTTT.

This clonotype was seen repeatedly, ten times or more. This chain connects TRBV5-5 to TRBJ2-7, with D possibly being TRBD2 (5 bases). There are 15 residues in the CDR3. V was cut by 4 bases and J by 3 bases, with 17 bases left in between. Germline CDR1 reads SGHKS; CDR2 reads YYEKEE (reference sequence). The CDR3 DNA sequence: TGTGCCAGCAGCCGTGCGGCAGCGGACGTCTACGAGCAGTACTTC. It translates to CASSRAAADVYEQYF. Supplemented by reference TRBV5-5 and TRBJ2-7, the full variable domain reads DAGVTQSPTHLIKTRGQQVTLRCSPISGHKSVSWYQQVLGQGPQFIFQYYEKEERGRGNFPDRFSARQFPNYSSELNVNALLLGDSALYLCASSRAAADVYEQYFGPGTRLTVT.

This clonotype is medium-sized within its sample. J is TRBJ1-1 and V is TRBV6-1, with TRBD1 matching over 8 bases. Per the germline V gene, CDR1 is MNHNS and CDR2 is SASEGT. This CDR3 contains 13 residues. J was trimmed by 11 bases and V by 7 bases; bases with no gene match: 12. The CDR3 bases are TGTGCCAGCATTCCTACAGGGGGAAGGGGTGCTTTCTTT. Translated, it gives CASIPTGGRGAFF.

This clonotype was counted at least ten times. The V gene is TRBV5-1, the J gene TRBJ1-4, with TRBD1 matching over 7 bases. V lost 4 bases, J lost 6 bases, and 12 bases stayed unmatched. This CDR3 contains 16 residues. CDR1 is SGHRS, CDR2 YFSETQ, per germline. CDR3 sequence (DNA): TGCGCCAGCAGCCTGAGAACAGGGGTATTAGATGAAAAACTGTTTTTT. Translation gives CASSLRTGVLDEKLFF.